This T cell receptor beta chain was sequenced in a study of blood T cells in healthy people across ages. The germline V and J ends were trimmed by 0 bases and 5 bases, with 4 bases remaining between them. This CDR3 is built from 13 residues. Germline values: CDR1 MNHNY, CDR2 SVGAGI (reference sequence). Combining a sample-barcoded 5' primer with a J-beta primer mix, a second PCR ran for roughly 7 to 12 cycles. TCRdb fed the 5' RACE reads into MiXCR, producing one record per CDR3 protein. The data contain about 290,000 distinct CDR3 sequences, about 25% of them singletons. The material sequenced was blood. The origin of this receptor is a woman in her 70s in good health. The chain has TRBV6-6 and TRBJ1-4; D gene uncertain. This chain's CDR3 is CASSYSLNEKLFF. The CDR3 region has the DNA TGTGCCAGCAGTTACTCCCTGAATGAAAAACTGTTTTTT.